The present T cell receptor (beta chain) was sequenced within a study of blood T cell repertoires in COVID-19. Looking at the study overall: Samples came from the United States, Italy and Spain, spanning acute and convalescent COVID-19.

Original data processing: Estimation of nucleated cell counts relied on the amplification of reference gene primers. Profiling relied on immunoSEQ multiplex PCR, and the TCRdb table lists in-frame clones only, not all of them. The V and J calls and clone size are taken from that table; D and trimming were inferred from the DNA. There are over 250,000 clones in the sample; 75% to 95% occur only once, and roughly 1.1% lies in the top ten. Germline lookup yields CDR1 SGHTA and CDR2 FQGNSA. There are 16 residues in the CDR3. The V gene lost 6 bases and the J gene lost 9 bases, with 24 bases spanning the gap. The age range of participants was 18 to 89 years, with residence in around 22 US areas.

This chain connects TRBV7-2 to TRBJ2-1, with D maybe TRBD2 (6 bases). Source material: PBMCs or T cells enriched from blood (not recorded which). The sequence was obtained from a woman in her twenties or thirties who had recovered from COVID-19. The CDR3 loop reads CASSRSQPGLSGEQFF. The CDR3 bases are TGTGCCAGCAGTCGAAGCCAACCGGGACTCTCTGGTGAGCAGTTCTTC.